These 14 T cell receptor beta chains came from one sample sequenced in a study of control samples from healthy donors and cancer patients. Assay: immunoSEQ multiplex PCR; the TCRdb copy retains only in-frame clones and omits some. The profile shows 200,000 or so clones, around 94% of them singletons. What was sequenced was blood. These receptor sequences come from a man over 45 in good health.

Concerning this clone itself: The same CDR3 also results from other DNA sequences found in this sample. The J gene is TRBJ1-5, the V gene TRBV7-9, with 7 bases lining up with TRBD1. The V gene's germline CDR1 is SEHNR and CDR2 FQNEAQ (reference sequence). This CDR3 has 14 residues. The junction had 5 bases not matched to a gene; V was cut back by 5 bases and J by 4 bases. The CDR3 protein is CASSPGQVNQPQHF. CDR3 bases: TGTGCCAGCAGCCCAGGACAGGTTAATCAGCCCCAGCATTTT.

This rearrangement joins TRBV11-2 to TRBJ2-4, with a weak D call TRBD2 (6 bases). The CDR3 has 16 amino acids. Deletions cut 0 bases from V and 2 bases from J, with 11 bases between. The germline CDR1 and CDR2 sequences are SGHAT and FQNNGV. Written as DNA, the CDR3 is TGTGCCAGCAGCTTAGAAGGAGGGGCAACCAAAAACATTCAGTACTTC. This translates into CASSLEGGATKNIQYF.

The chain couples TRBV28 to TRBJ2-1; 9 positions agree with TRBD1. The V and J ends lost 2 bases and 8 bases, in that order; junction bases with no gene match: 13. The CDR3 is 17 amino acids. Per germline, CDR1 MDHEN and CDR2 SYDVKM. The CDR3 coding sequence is TGTGCCAGCAGTTTAAGTGGATCGGGACAGGGCCCCCATGAGCAGTTCTTC. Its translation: CASSLSGSGQGPHEQFF.

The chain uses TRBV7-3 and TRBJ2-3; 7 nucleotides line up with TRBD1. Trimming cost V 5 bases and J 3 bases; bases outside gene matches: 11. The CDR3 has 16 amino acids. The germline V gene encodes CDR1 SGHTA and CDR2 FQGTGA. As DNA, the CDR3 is TGTGCCAGCAGCCCCTCCCGACAGGGTCGGACAGATACGCAGTATTTT. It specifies CASSPSRQGRTDTQYF.

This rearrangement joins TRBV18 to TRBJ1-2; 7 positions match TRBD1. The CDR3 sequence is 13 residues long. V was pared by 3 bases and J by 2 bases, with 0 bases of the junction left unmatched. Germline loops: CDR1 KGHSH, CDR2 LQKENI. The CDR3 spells CASSPTGNYGYTF. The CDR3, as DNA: TGTGCCAGCTCACCGACAGGGAACTATGGCTACACCTTC.

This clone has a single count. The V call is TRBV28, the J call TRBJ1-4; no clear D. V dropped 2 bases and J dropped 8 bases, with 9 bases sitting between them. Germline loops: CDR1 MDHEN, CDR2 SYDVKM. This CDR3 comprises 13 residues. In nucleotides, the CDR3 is TGTGCCAGCAGTTTAGGTCCCGAGGAAAAACTGTTTTTT. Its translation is CASSLGPEEKLFF.

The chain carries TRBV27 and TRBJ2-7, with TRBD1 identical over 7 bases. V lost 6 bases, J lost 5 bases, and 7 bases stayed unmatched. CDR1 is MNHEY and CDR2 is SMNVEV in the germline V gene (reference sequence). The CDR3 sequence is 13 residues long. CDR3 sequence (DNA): TGTGCCAGCAGAACGACAGGGAGCCACGAGCAGTACTTC. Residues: CASRTTGSHEQYF.

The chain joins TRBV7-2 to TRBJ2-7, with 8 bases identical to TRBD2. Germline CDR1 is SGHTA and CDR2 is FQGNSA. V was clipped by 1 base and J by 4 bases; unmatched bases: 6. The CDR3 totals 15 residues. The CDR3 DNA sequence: TGTGCCAGCAGCTTAGGCCGGGGGGGCTGGTACGAGCAGTACTTC. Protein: CASSLGRGGWYEQYF.

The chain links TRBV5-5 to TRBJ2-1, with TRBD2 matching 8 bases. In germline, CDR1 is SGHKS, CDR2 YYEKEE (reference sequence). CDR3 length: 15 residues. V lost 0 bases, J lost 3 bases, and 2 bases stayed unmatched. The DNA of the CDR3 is TGTGCCAGCAGCTTGGTACTAGCGGTCTACAATGAGCAGTTCTTC. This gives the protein CASSLVLAVYNEQFF.

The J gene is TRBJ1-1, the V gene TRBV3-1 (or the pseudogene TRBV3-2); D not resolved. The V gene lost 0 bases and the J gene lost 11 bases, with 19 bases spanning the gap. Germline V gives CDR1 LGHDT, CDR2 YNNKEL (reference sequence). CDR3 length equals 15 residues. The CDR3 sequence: CASSQDHNFPSGAFF. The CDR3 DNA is TGTGCCAGCAGCCAAGATCATAACTTTCCGTCTGGTGCTTTCTTT.

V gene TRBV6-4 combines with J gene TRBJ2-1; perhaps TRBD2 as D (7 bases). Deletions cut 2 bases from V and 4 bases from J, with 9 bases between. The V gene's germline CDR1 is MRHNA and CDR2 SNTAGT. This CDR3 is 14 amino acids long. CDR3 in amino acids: CASSDRGGYNEQFF. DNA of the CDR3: TGTGCCAGCAGTGACAGGGGGGGATACAATGAGCAGTTCTTC.

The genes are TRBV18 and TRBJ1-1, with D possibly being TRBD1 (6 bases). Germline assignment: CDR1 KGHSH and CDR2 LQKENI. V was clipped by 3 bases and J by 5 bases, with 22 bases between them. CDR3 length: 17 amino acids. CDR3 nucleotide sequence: TGTGCCAGCTCACCCCCCACAGGGAGGAACGGAAGAACTGAAGCTTTCTTT. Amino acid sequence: CASSPPTGRNGRTEAFF.

The CDR3 protein is CASSPRTGALGEQYF. CDR3 DNA: TGCGCCAGCAGCCCCAGGACAGGGGCGCTCGGCGAGCAGTACTTC. The chain combines TRBV5-1 with TRBJ2-7; 9 nucleotides line up with TRBD1. Germline CDR1 SGHRS, CDR2 YFSETQ. After removal of 4 bases from V and 6 bases from J, the junction contained 11 bases not matched to a gene. This CDR3 has 15 amino acids.

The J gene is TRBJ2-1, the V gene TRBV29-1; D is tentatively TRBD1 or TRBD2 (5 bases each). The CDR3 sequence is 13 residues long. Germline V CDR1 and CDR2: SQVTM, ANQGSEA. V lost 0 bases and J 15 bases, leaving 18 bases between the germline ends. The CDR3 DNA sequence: TGCAGCGTTGAAGATCAAGGGACCTCCCGTATGTTCTTC. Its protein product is CSVEDQGTSRMFF.